This TCR beta chain was sequenced in a study of coeliac disease. Study at large: Without high-resolution HLA typing, biased TRBV7-2 usage was queried.

This clone came up a few times. The antigen is unknown. Whole-study results and caveats: Largely private TRB repertoires meant most sequences were sample-unique. Cross-contamination between intraepithelial and lamina propria cells was possible.

CDR3 length: 13 amino acids. Trimming shortened V by 3 bases and J by 11 bases, and 14 bases separated the two germline ends. Germline CDR1 and CDR2: MNHEY and SMNVEV (reference sequence). Repertoires were generated with immunoSEQ multiplex PCR, while TCRdb's copy carries only in-frame clones and drops some. The data show 5,700 or so clones, with 54% seen just once and under 6.5% held by the top ten. The sequencing input was intraepithelial lymphocytes from the gut. The chain is built from TRBV27 and TRBJ1-5, with unresolved D. The sequence derives from a woman in her 30s with active celiac disease. DNA of the CDR3: TGTGCCAGCAGTTTTGGAGGCCCCACATCCCAGCATTTT. Encoded protein: CASSFGGPTSQHF.